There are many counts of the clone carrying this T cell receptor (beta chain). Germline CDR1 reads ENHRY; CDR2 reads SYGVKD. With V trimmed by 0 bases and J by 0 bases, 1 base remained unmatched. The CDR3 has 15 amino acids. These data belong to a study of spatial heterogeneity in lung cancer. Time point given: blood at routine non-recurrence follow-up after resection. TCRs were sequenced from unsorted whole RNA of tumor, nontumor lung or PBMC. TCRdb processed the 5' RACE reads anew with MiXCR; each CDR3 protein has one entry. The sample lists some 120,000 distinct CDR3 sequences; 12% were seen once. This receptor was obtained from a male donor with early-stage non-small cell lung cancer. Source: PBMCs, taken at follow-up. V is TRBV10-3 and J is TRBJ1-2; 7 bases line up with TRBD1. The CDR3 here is CAISESDRSNYGYTF. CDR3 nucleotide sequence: TGTGCCATCAGTGAGTCGGACAGGTCTAACTATGGCTACACCTTC.